The 9 T cell receptor beta chains presented below share a single source sample, sequenced in a study of cytomegalovirus exposure and HLA in healthy donors. PCR was performed using 60 Vbeta and 13 Jbeta primers. Only in-frame clones appear in the TCRdb table, and some are missing; sequencing was by immunoSEQ multiplex PCR. The sample consists of more than 150,000 clones, about 80% of them appearing once. The sequenced sample was PBMCs. These receptors originate from a boy under 18 in good health and CMV-seronegative.

This rearrangement joins TRBV19 to TRBJ1-4, with 7 nucleotides matching TRBD1. Per germline, CDR1 LNHDA and CDR2 SQIVND (reference sequence). The CDR3 length is 14 residues. V shed 5 bases, J shed 7 bases, and the junction held 7 bases outside the gene matches. This CDR3 is CASSAGGRREKLFF. DNA for the CDR3: TGTGCCAGTAGTGCAGGGGGGAGGCGTGAAAAACTGTTTTTT.

The rearrangement links TRBV18 to TRBJ1-2; D might be TRBD1 (5 bases). The V end lost 4 bases, the J end lost 6 bases, and 24 bases lay between the germline ends. The CDR3 spans 17 residues. The germline V gene has CDR1 KGHSH and CDR2 LQKENI. The CDR3 DNA reads as TGTGCCAGCTCACGGGAAAGGAACGGGGCCGGGGAGGATGGCTACACCTTC. Amino acids: CASSRERNGAGEDGYTF.

V usage is TRBV9 and J usage is TRBJ2-5; 8 nucleotides line up with TRBD2. With the DNA end fitting TRBJ2-7 better, the J assignment may be wrong. Looked up from germline, CDR1 is SGDLS and CDR2 is YYNGEE. CDR3 size: 17 residues. The CDR3, as DNA: TGTGCCAGCAGCGCGGGAGGGAGAGGTCCGGGGACCTACGAGCAGTACTTC. Its protein product is CASSAGGRGPGTYEQYF.

The chain joins TRBV10-3 to TRBJ2-7; TRBD2 matches 14 bases. The J segment lost 0 bases and the V segment lost 5 bases, leaving 12 bases of the junction unmatched. The CDR3 extends over 19 amino acids. Germline V CDR1 and CDR2: ENHRY, SYGVKD. This CDR3 is CAISKGPPGLAGVSYEQYF. As DNA, the CDR3 is TGTGCCATCAGTAAGGGGCCACCGGGACTAGCGGGGGTCTCCTACGAGCAGTACTTC.

The gene calls are TRBV9 and TRBJ2-1, with TRBD2 as a possible D gene (7 bases). This CDR3 has 15 residues. Trimming left V 0 bases short and J 5 bases short, with 12 bases between. CDR1 SGDLS and CDR2 YYNGEE come from the germline V gene. Written as DNA, the CDR3 is TGTGCCAGCAGCGTAGGGGGGGGCGGGCACAATGAGCAGTTCTTC. Protein: CASSVGGGGHNEQFF. The full variable domain, completed using reference TRBV9 and TRBJ2-1, is DSGVTQTPKHLITATGQRVTLRCSPRSGDLSVYWYQQSLDQGLQFLIQYYNGEERAKGNILERFSAQQFPDLHSELNLSSLELGDSALYFCASSVGGGGHNEQFFGPGTRLTVL.

The chain carries TRBV7-3 and TRBJ2-7; D is perhaps TRBD1 (7 bases). There are 15 residues in the CDR3. The V gene lost 3 bases and the J gene lost 5 bases, with 17 bases spanning the gap. The germline V gene encodes CDR1 SGHTA and CDR2 FQGTGA. The CDR3 DNA follows: TGTGCCAGCAGCTTTGGAGGGGGCAAGCGCGACGAGCAGTACTTC. As protein: CASSFGGGKRDEQYF.

The chain joins TRBV6-5 to TRBJ2-3; D uncertain. Trimming removed 2 bases from V and 2 bases from J, with 5 bases in between. CDR1 MNHEY and CDR2 SVGAGI come from the germline V gene. CDR3 length: 13 amino acids. CDR3: CASSYGVTDTQYF. The CDR3 region has the DNA TGTGCCAGCAGTTACGGAGTCACAGATACGCAGTATTTT.

V is TRBV10-3 and J is TRBJ1-1; no clear D. The CDR3 loop spans 12 amino acids. CDR1 and CDR2 from the germline V gene are ENHRY and SYGVKD. Between the trimmed V and J ends, which lost 6 bases and 10 bases, there was a span of 15 bases. For the CDR3, the DNA is TGTGCCATCAGGGACTACGCAACAACAGCTTTCTTT. Translation gives CAIRDYATTAFF.

The chain is built from TRBV19 and TRBJ2-7, with 10 bases lining up with TRBD2. The CDR3 length is 15 residues. Germline V gene data show CDR1 as LNHDA and CDR2 as SQIVND (reference sequence). V gave up 1 base and J gave up 4 bases; unmatched junction bases: 4. The CDR3 loop is CASSIAPAGGYEQYF. Written as DNA, the CDR3 is TGTGCCAGTAGTATAGCCCCAGCGGGAGGGTACGAGCAGTACTTC.